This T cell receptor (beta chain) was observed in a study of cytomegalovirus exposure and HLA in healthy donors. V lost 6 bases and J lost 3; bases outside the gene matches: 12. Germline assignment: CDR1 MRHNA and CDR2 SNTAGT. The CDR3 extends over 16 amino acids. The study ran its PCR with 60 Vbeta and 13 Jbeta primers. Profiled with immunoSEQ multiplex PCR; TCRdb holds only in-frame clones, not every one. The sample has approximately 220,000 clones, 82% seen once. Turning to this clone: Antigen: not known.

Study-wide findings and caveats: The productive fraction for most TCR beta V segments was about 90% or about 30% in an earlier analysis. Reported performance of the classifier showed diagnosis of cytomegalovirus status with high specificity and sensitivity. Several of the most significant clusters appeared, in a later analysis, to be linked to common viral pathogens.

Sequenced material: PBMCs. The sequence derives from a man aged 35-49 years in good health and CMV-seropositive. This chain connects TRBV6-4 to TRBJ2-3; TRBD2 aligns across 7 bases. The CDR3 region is CASSAGTMGQTDTQYF. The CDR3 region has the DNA TGTGCCAGCAGCGCCGGGACTATGGGCCAGACAGATACGCAGTATTTT.